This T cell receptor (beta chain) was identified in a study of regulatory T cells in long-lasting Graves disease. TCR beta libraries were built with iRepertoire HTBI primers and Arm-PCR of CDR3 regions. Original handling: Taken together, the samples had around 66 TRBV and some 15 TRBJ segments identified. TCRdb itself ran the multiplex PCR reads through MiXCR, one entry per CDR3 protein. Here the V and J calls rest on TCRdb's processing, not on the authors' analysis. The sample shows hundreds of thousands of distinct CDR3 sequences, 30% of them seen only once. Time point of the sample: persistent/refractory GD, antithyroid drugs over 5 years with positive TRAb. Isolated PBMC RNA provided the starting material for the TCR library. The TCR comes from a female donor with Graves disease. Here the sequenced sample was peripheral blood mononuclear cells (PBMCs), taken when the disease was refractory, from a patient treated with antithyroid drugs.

DNA for the CDR3: TGTGCCAGCAGTTTAGCGGTCCTCTATGGCTACACCTTC. Translation gives CASSLAVLYGYTF. The chain recombines TRBV12-3 or TRBV12-4 with TRBJ1-2; no clear D gene. V was shortened by 0 bases and J by 4 bases, with 6 bases between the two germline ends. CDR3 length equals 13 residues.